These 18 T cell receptor beta chains originate from one sample sequenced in a study of OX40 agonist ivuxolimab in advanced cancers. TCRdb's table, derived via immunoSEQ multiplex PCR, lists solely in-frame clones and lacks some. The sample includes 25,000 to 35,000 clones, more than 70% seen only once; the top ten take 18%. Here the sequenced sample was CD4+ or CD8+ T cells sorted from blood, taken in a trial of the OX40 agonist ivuxolimab. These TCRs come from an adult with an advanced solid tumor such as melanoma, head and neck, liver or kidney cancer.

This chain connects TRBV7-6 to TRBJ2-3; D ambiguous. The germline V and J ends were trimmed by 6 bases and 2 bases, with 15 bases remaining between them. The CDR3 runs to 15 residues. Germline loops: CDR1 SGHVS, CDR2 FNYEAQ. CDR3 sequence reads: CASRPTAFSTDTQYF. The CDR3 nucleotides read TGTGCCAGCAGACCCACGGCATTTTCCACAGATACGCAGTATTTT.

The J gene is TRBJ2-7, the V gene TRBV5-1; 7 positions agree with TRBD2. The J segment lost 2 bases and the V segment lost 2 bases, leaving 4 bases of the junction unmatched. There are 14 residues in the CDR3. CDR1 SGHRS and CDR2 YFSETQ come from the germline V gene. The DNA for the CDR3 is TGCGCCAGCAGCTTCGGGAGCGGGGCCTACGAGCAGTACTTC. The encoded protein is CASSFGSGAYEQYF.

The gene calls are TRBV5-1 and TRBJ2-1; D tentatively fits TRBD1 or TRBD2 (6 bases each). V was clipped by 2 bases and J by 5 bases, with 11 bases between them. The germline CDR1 and CDR2 sequences are SGHRS and YFSETQ. The CDR3 sequence is 14 residues long. The DNA for the CDR3 is TGCGCCAGCAGCTTAACGGGGGCGGACAATGAGCAGTTCTTC. Translation gives CASSLTGADNEQFF.

This rearrangement joins TRBV5-5 to TRBJ1-2; the D is unclear. Trimming removed 1 base at V and 8 bases at J, with 12 bases between. The CDR3 has 13 residues. Germline V gene lookup returns CDR1 SGHKS and CDR2 YYEKEE (reference sequence). For the CDR3, the DNA is TGTGCCAGCAGCTTGCCCCTCGGATCCGGCTACACCTTC. The encoded protein is CASSLPLGSGYTF.

The CDR3 loop reads CASSPRSGVNTEAFF. The CDR3 coding sequence is TGTGCCAGCTCACCACGTTCAGGGGTGAACACTGAAGCTTTCTTT. The genes are TRBV18 and TRBJ1-1; D possibly corresponds to TRBD1 (6 bases). The CDR3 totals 15 residues. Trimming stripped 1 base from V and 0 bases from J, with 9 bases between. Germline CDR1 is KGHSH and CDR2 is LQKENI. Looking up the rest from reference TRBV18 and TRBJ1-1 gives the full variable domain: NAGVMQNPRHLVRRRGQEARLRCSPMKGHSHVYWYRQLPEEGLKFMVYLQKENIIDESGMPKERFSAEFPKEGPSILRIQQVVRGDSAAYFCASSPRSGVNTEAFFGQGTRLTVV.

The chain is built from TRBV18 and TRBJ2-6; D is uncertain. V was pared by 0 bases and J by 4 bases, with 7 bases between. CDR3 length: 15 residues. Germline CDR1 KGHSH, CDR2 LQKENI. Here the CDR3 DNA reads TGTGCCAGCTCACCACCGATACAAGGGGCCAACGTCCTGACTTTC. Protein product: CASSPPIQGANVLTF.

This chain links TRBV19 with TRBJ2-7; D is undetermined. The germline V and J ends were trimmed by 3 bases and 3 bases, with 9 bases remaining between them. This CDR3 has 13 residues. CDR1 and CDR2 (germline): LNHDA, SQIVND (reference sequence). The CDR3: CASSMATSYEQYF. CDR3 DNA sequence: TGTGCCAGTAGTATGGCGACAAGCTACGAGCAGTACTTC. Variable domain in full (rest from reference TRBV19 and TRBJ2-7): DGGITQSPKYLFRKEGQNVTLSCEQNLNHDAMYWYRQDPGQGLRLIYYSQIVNDFQKGDIAEGYSVSREKKESFPLTVTSAQKNPTAFYLCASSMATSYEQYFGPGTRLTVT.

V gene TRBV5-6 combines with J gene TRBJ2-7, with 9 bases aligning to TRBD1. The CDR3 loop spans 15 amino acids. Germline V gene sequence: CDR1 SGHDT, CDR2 YYEEEE. V gave up 2 bases and J gave up 2 bases; unmatched junction bases: 5. CDR3 nucleotides: TGTGCCAGCAGCTTCGCCGGGACAGGGCCCTACGAGCAGTACTTC. Translating it yields CASSFAGTGPYEQYF.

V usage is TRBV7-9 and J usage is TRBJ2-7; D possibly matches TRBD1 or TRBD2 (6 bases each). Germline V CDR1 and CDR2: SEHNR, FQNEAQ (reference sequence). The CDR3 loop spans 15 amino acids. V gave up 5 bases and J gave up 3 bases, with 17 bases separating them. The CDR3 DNA reads as TGTGCCAGCAGCCCGGGGGCGGATTACCTCTACGAGCAGTACTTC. Translation gives CASSPGADYLYEQYF. The whole variable domain, remainder taken from reference TRBV7-9 and TRBJ2-7, is DTGVSQNPRHKITKRGQNVTFRCDPISEHNRLYWYRQTLGQGPEFLTYFQNEAQLEKSRLLSDRFSAERPKGSFSTLEIQRTEQGDSAMYLCASSPGADYLYEQYFGPGTRLTVT.

V gene TRBV2 combines with J gene TRBJ1-1, with D unresolved. V was clipped by 8 bases and J by 0 bases, with 10 bases between them. Germline V gives CDR1 SNHLY, CDR2 FYNNEI. This CDR3 is built from 13 residues. This CDR3 reads CASGSGVNTEAFF. The CDR3, as DNA: TGTGCCAGCGGTTCAGGAGTGAACACTGAAGCTTTCTTT.

The chain is built from TRBV21-1 and TRBJ2-1; the table's TRBD2 call for D was not verified on the DNA. TRBV21-1 is designated a pseudogene. There are 17 residues in the CDR3. DNA for the CDR3: TGTGCCAGCAGCATCCCCTCCCCGACAAGAGGGATGGATGAGCAGTTCTTC. Translated: CASSIPSPTRGMDEQFF.

The rearrangement uses TRBV30 and TRBJ2-1; weak D call: TRBD2 (5 bases). Per the germline V gene, CDR1 is GTSNPN and CDR2 is SVGIG (reference sequence). There are 15 residues in the CDR3. The V and J ends lost 2 bases and 7 bases respectively, with 18 bases between them. The CDR3 nucleotides read TGTGCCTGGAGTTTAGGACTCCTGGGTCTGAATGAGCAGTTCTTC. Translated: CAWSLGLLGLNEQFF.

V usage is TRBV10-3 and J usage is TRBJ1-1; D gene ambiguous. The germline CDR1 and CDR2 sequences are ENHRY and SYGVKD. The CDR3 contains 11 residues. Trimming shortened V by 3 bases and J by 5 bases, and 4 bases separated the two germline ends. CDR3 in DNA: TGTGCCATCAGTGATGCTACTGAAGCTTTCTTT. It translates to CAISDATEAFF.

This chain links TRBV27 with TRBJ2-7, with D possibly matching TRBD2 (6 bases). The germline V gene has CDR1 MNHEY and CDR2 SMNVEV (reference sequence). The length of the CDR3 is 14 residues. V was pared by 2 bases and J by 3 bases, with 11 bases between. The CDR3 nucleotides are TGTGCCAGCAGTTTAGGGGGACTGGGCTACGAGCAGTACTTC. Protein: CASSLGGLGYEQYF.

V gene TRBV19 combines with J gene TRBJ1-1, with D hard to call. Germline assignment: CDR1 LNHDA and CDR2 SQIVND (reference sequence). The V end was cut by 6 bases, the J end by 8 bases, with 19 bases between. CDR3 length: 14 residues. The CDR3 here is CASSQREISVEAFF. The DNA of the CDR3 is TGTGCCAGTAGCCAGAGAGAGATAAGTGTAGAAGCTTTCTTT.

A single count supports this clone. CDR3: CASSGNSPLHF. The CDR3 DNA reads TGTGCCAGCAGTGGTAATTCACCCCTCCACTTT. This chain joins TRBV28 and TRBJ1-6; D gene ambiguous. The CDR3 covers 11 residues. Germline values: CDR1 MDHEN, CDR2 SYDVKM. V was pared by 5 bases and J by 6 bases, with 2 bases between.

This clone has a handful of counts. This chain links TRBV28 with TRBJ1-1; D may be TRBD1 (5 bases). Trimming pared 5 bases from V and 0 bases from J, leaving 13 bases between. Germline V gives CDR1 MDHEN, CDR2 SYDVKM. CDR3 size: 15 residues. The CDR3 region has the DNA TGTGCCAGCAGTCCGTTGGGGGAGGTGAACACTGAAGCTTTCTTT. This codes for CASSPLGEVNTEAFF.

In this sample, this clone is medium-sized. The DNA of the CDR3 is TGTGCCAGCGGAGGACAGGGTAACAATGAGCAGTTCTTC. It yields the protein CASGGQGNNEQFF. This chain connects TRBV2 to TRBJ2-1; TRBD1 agrees at 8 bases. The CDR3 has 13 amino acids. Per the germline V gene, CDR1 is SNHLY and CDR2 is FYNNEI. The trim removed 8 bases at V and 5 bases at J, leaving 5 bases unmatched. Full variable domain (outside the CDR3, taken from reference TRBV2 and TRBJ2-1): EPEVTQTPSHQVTQMGQEVILRCVPISNHLYFYWYRQILGQKVEFLVSFYNNEISEKSEIFDDQFSVERPDGSNFTLKIRSTKLEDSAMYFCASGGQGNNEQFFGPGTRLTVL.